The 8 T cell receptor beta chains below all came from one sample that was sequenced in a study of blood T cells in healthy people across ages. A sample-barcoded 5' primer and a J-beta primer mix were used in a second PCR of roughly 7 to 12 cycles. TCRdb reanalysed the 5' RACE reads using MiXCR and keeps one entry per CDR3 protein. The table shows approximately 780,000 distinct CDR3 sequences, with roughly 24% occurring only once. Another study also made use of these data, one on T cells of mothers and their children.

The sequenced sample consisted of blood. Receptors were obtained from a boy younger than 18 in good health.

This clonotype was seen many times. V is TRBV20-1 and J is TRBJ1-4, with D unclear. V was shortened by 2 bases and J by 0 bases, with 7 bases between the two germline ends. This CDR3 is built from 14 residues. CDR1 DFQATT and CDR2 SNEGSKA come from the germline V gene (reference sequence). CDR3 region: CSARPISTNEKLFF. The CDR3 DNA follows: TGCAGTGCTAGACCGATTTCAACTAATGAAAAACTGTTTTTT.

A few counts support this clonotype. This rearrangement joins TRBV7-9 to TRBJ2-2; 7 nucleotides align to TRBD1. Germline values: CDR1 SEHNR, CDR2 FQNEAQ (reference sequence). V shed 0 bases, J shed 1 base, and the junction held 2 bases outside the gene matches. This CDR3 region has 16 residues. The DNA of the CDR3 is TGTGCCAGCAGCTTAGCTGACAGGGAGAACACCGGGGAGCTGTTTTTT. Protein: CASSLADRENTGELFF. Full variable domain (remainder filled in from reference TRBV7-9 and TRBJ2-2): DTGVSQNPRHKITKRGQNVTFRCDPISEHNRLYWYRQTLGQGPEFLTYFQNEAQLEKSRLLSDRFSAERPKGSFSTLEIQRTEQGDSAMYLCASSLADRENTGELFFGEGSRLTVL.

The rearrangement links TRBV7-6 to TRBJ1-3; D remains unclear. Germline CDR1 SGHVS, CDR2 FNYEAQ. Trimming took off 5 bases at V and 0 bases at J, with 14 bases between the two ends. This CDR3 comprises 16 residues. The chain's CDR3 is CASSAFDPYSGNTIYF. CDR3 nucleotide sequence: TGTGCCAGCAGCGCTTTTGACCCGTACTCTGGAAACACCATATATTTT.

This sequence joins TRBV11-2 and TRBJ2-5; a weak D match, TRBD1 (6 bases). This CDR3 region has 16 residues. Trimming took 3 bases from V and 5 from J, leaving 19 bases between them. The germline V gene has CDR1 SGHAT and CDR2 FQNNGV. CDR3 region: CASSFTLGATMETQYF. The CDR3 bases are TGTGCCAGCAGCTTTACGTTGGGGGCCACGATGGAGACCCAGTACTTC.

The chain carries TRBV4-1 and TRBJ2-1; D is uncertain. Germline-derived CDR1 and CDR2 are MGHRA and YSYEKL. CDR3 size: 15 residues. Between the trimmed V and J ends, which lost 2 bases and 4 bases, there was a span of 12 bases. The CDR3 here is CASSQIGLLYNEQFF. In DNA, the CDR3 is TGCGCCAGCAGCCAAATAGGCCTGCTTTACAATGAGCAGTTCTTC.

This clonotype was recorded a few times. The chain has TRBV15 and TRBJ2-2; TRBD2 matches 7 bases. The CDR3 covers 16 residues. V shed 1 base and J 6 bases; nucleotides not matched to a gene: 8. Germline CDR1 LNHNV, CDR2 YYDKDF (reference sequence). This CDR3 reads CATSRGAGLNAGELFF. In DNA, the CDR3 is TGTGCCACCAGCAGAGGAGCGGGGCTAAACGCCGGGGAGCTGTTTTTT.

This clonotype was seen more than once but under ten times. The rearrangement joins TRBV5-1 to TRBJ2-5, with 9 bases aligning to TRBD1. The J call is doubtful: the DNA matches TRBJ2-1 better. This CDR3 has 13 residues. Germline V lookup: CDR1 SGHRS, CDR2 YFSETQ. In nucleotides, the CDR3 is TGCGCCAGCAATTTGGGGACAGGGAATGAGCAGTTCTTC. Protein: CASNLGTGNEQFF.

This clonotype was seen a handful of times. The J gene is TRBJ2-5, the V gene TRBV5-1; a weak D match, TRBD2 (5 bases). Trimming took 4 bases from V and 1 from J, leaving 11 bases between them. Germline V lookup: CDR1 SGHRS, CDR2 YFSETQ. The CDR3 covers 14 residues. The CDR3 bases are TGCGCCAGCAGCGAAGAGGGCACCCAAGAGACCCAGTACTTC. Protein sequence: CASSEEGTQETQYF.